This T cell receptor (beta chain) was profiled in a study of blood T cells in healthy people across ages. This clonotype was seen more than once but under ten times. A second 7 to 11 cycle PCR used barcoded and J-beta primers. In TCRdb, the 5' RACE reads were re-called with MiXCR into one record per CDR3 protein. The sample has about 1.4 million distinct CDR3 sequences, approximately 59% seen once. They isolated at least 6 million PBMCs from each sample. This CDR3 has 16 residues. The germline CDR1 and CDR2 sequences are DFQATT and SNEGSKA (reference sequence). V was shortened by 3 bases and J by 0 bases, with 12 bases between the two germline ends.

The sample was blood. J is TRBJ2-6 and V is TRBV20-1, with D maybe TRBD1 (6 bases). The TCR originated in a man between 18 and 35 years old in good health. In DNA, the CDR3 is TGCAGTGCTAGGGGGGCCTATAGCTCTGGGGCCAACGTCCTGACTTTC. Residues: CSARGAYSSGANVLTF.